This T cell receptor (beta chain) emerged from a study of blood T cell repertoires in COVID-19. The wider study: Both acute and convalescent COVID-19 samples were obtained from the United States, Italy and Spain. T cells, B-cell-depleted T cells, or PBMCs supplied cDNA or gDNA.

In the original processing: Reference gene primer amplification yielded estimated nucleated cell counts. Measured with immunoSEQ multiplex PCR; TCRdb has only the in-frame clones, and not every one. For V, J and clone size, that table is used; D and trimming come from the DNA. The table includes 88,000 or so clones, about 86% detected once. The CDR3 runs 12 residues. Trimming pared 6 bases from V and 3 bases from J, leaving 6 bases between. The sequenced sample consisted of peripheral blood. This rearrangement joins TRBV12-3 or TRBV12-4 to TRBJ2-1; D unclear. The sequence derives from a man between 60 and 75 years old with acute or convalescent COVID-19. The CDR3 DNA reads TGTGCCAGCAGGTCAATCTACAATGAGCAGTTCTTC. Translating gives CASRSIYNEQFF.